The 10 T cell receptor beta chains in this list originate from one sample, sequenced in a study of T cell responses to AZD1222 COVID-19 vaccine. Clones were read by immunoSEQ multiplex PCR, and TCRdb kept only the in-frame ones, dropping some. Of 100,000 to 150,000 clones listed, around 88% are singletons. This specimen was peripheral blood, taken 28 days after the second AZD1222 dose. The source of these receptors is an adult who received the AZD1222 COVID-19 vaccine.

V gene TRBV28 combines with J gene TRBJ2-7, with D maybe TRBD2 (6 bases). Germline assignment: CDR1 MDHEN and CDR2 SYDVKM. The CDR3 covers 14 residues. The ends were cut back, 8 bases at V and 2 bases at J, with 16 bases in the middle. The CDR3 reads CASAQEGYPYEQYF. DNA for the CDR3: TGTGCCAGCGCCCAGGAGGGGTATCCCTACGAGCAGTACTTC.

The rearrangement joins TRBV7-2 to TRBJ1-2; TRBD1 might be the D (5 bases). The V end lost 1 base, the J end lost 6 bases, and 12 bases lay between the germline ends. The CDR3 contains 14 residues. Germline CDR1 SGHTA, CDR2 FQGNSA. The CDR3 protein is CASSLVPGLHGYTF. The CDR3 region has the DNA TGTGCCAGCAGCTTAGTCCCAGGGTTGCATGGCTACACCTTC.

The V call is TRBV6-5, the J call TRBJ1-2; TRBD1 is a possible D gene (5 bases). V was cut by 11 bases and J by 1 base, with 17 bases left in between. Germline loops: CDR1 MNHEY, CDR2 SVGAGI. The CDR3 runs 14 residues. The CDR3 bases are TGTGCCCTTCTCGGGGGGATAAGTAACTATGGCTACACCTTC. Translation: CALLGGISNYGYTF.

The genes are TRBV5-3 and TRBJ1-3; D perhaps matches TRBD1 (6 bases). TRBV5-3 is marked as an open reading frame, function uncertain. This CDR3 is 18 amino acids long. The ends were cut back, 2 bases at V and 0 bases at J, with 18 bases in the middle. The CDR3 coding sequence is TGTGCCAGAAGCTTATCTAATAGCAGGGGAATCTCTGGAAACACCATATATTTT. It encodes CARSLSNSRGISGNTIYF.

The V and J genes are TRBV12-3 or TRBV12-4 and TRBJ2-7; D remains unclear. The ends were cut back, 6 bases at V and 2 bases at J, with 11 bases in the middle. The CDR3 has 13 amino acids. CDR3 DNA: TGTGCCAGCAGCCGTACCGCCCCCTACGAGCAGTACTTC. It is translated as CASSRTAPYEQYF.

J is TRBJ1-5 and V is TRBV19; no firm D call. Germline V gene lookup returns CDR1 LNHDA and CDR2 SQIVND (reference sequence). Trimming took off 7 bases at V and 4 bases at J, with 14 bases between the two ends. The CDR3 is made up of 14 amino acids. CDR3 protein: CASKGAYRNQPQHF. CDR3 DNA sequence: TGTGCCAGTAAGGGTGCTTATCGGAATCAGCCCCAGCATTTT.

The rearrangement uses TRBV27 and TRBJ2-3; 12 bases agree with TRBD2. The CDR3 is made up of 18 amino acids. The V segment lost 0 bases and the J segment 6 bases; nucleotides outside the gene matches: 10. Germline CDR1 MNHEY, CDR2 SMNVEV (reference sequence). CDR3 sequence reads: CASSLSALAGGNWDTQYF. CDR3 nucleotide sequence: TGTGCCAGCAGTTTATCGGCGCTAGCGGGGGGGAACTGGGATACGCAGTATTTT.

Comment on this clone: Other DNA sequences from this sample encode an identical CDR3 as well. The rearrangement uses TRBV19 and TRBJ1-2; possible D gene TRBD1, 6 bases. With 3 bases removed from V and 4 bases from J, the gap between germline ends came to 9 bases. Germline values: CDR1 LNHDA, CDR2 SQIVND (reference sequence). The CDR3 has 13 amino acids. The CDR3 nucleotides are TGTGCCAGTAGTATGGGGGGCTCCTATGGCTACACCTTC. Translation: CASSMGGSYGYTF.

V is TRBV30 and J is TRBJ2-7; D is ambiguous. Germline values: CDR1 GTSNPN, CDR2 SVGIG (reference sequence). The length of the CDR3 is 12 residues. V lost 5 bases to trimming and J lost 0 bases, with 8 bases between them. The CDR3: CAWGQLSYEQYF. CDR3 nucleotide sequence: TGTGCCTGGGGTCAGCTCTCCTACGAGCAGTACTTC.

The table lists this clone with a few counts. The V call is TRBV9, the J call TRBJ2-1; 7 bases fit TRBD2. V trimming: 3 bases; J trimming: 9 bases; junction bases outside the gene matches: 12. CDR1 and CDR2 from the germline V gene are SGDLS and YYNGEE. CDR3 size: 15 residues. CDR3 DNA sequence: TGTGCCAGCAGCGGACAGAGAGGGCTAGCGGCTGAGCAGTTCTTC. Translation gives CASSGQRGLAAEQFF.